This T cell receptor beta chain stems from a study of tumor and adjacent non-tumor tissue in lung cancer. No cell sorting was done before RNA was extracted from the tissue. Distant lung tissue was collected more than 3 cm away from the tumor edge. Germline V CDR1 and CDR2: DFQATT, SNEGSKA (reference sequence). The CDR3 is made up of 14 amino acids. On this clonotype: Its ends do not fully match the called genes, so a read error is possible.

Three rounds of nested PCR, following a modified ARM-PCR protocol, produced the TCRbeta library. TCRdb reanalysed the multiplex PCR reads using MiXCR and keeps one entry per CDR3 protein. This sample has 100,000 or so distinct CDR3 sequences, with over 55% found just once. Sequences were obtained from distant non-tumor lung tissue. The chain joins TRBV20-1 to TRBJ1-4; D is undetermined. The clonotype originates from a man younger than 40 with non-small cell lung cancer. CDR3 loop: CSVRPLTLGEKLFF. For the CDR3, the DNA is TGTAGTGTTAGACCCCTGACTCTGGGTGAAAAGCTGTTTTTT.